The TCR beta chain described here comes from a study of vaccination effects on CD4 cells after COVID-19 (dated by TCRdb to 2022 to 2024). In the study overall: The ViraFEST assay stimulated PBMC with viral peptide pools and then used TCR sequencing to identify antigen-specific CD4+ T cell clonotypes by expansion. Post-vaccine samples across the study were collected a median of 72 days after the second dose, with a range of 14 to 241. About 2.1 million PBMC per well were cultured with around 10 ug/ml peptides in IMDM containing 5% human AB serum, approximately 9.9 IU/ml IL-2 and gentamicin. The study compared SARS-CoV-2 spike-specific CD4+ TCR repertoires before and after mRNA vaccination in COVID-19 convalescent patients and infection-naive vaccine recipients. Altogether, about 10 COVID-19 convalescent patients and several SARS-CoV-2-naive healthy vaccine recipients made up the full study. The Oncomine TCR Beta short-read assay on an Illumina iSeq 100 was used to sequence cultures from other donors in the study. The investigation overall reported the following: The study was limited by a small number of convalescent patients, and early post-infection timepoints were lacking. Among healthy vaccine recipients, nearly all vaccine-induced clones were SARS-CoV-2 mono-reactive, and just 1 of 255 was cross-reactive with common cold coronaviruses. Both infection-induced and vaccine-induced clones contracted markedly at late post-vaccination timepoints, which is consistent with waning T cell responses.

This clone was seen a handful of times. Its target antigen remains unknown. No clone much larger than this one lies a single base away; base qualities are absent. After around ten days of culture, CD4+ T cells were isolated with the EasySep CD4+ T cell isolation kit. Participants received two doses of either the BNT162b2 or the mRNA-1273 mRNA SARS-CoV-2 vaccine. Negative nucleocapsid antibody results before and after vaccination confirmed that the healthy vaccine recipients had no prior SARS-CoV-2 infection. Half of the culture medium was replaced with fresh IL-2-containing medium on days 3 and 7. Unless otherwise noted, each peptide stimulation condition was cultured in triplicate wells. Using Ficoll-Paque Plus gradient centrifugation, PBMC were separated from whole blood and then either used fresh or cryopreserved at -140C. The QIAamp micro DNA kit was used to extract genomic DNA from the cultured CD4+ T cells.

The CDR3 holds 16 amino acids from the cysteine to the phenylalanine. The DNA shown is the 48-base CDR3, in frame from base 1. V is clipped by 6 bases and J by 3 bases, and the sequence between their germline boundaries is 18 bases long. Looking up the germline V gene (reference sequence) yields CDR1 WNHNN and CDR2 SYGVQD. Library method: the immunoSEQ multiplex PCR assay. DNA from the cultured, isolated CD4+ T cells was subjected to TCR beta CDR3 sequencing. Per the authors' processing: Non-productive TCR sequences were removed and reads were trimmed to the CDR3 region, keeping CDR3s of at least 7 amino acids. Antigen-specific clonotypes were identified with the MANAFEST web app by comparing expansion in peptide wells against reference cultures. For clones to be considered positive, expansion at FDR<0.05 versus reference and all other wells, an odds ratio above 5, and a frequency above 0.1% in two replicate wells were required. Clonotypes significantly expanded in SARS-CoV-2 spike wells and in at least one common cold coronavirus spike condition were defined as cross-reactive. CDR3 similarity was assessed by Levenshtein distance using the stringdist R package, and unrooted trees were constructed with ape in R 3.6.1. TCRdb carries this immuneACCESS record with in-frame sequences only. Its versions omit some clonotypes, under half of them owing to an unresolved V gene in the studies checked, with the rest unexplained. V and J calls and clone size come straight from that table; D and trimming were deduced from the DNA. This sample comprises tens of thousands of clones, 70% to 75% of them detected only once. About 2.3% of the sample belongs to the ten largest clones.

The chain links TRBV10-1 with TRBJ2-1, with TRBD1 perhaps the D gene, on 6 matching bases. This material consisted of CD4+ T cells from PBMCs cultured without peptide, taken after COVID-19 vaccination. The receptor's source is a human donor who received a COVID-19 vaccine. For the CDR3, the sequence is CASSPLRTADYNEQFF. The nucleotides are TGCGCCAGCAGCCCTCTGAGGACAGCCGACTACAATGAGCAGTTCTTC.